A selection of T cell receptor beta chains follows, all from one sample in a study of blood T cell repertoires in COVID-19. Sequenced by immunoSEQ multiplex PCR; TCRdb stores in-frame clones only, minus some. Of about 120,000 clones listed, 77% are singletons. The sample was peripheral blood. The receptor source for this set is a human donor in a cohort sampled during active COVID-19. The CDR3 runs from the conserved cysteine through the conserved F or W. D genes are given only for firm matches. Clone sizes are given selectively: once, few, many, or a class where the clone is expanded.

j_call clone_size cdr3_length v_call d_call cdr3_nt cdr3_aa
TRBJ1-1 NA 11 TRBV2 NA TGTGCCAGCAGCGACACCACTGAAGCTTTCTTT CASSDTTEAFF
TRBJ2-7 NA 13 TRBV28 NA TGTGCCAGCAGTTTACCACACAGGGACGAGCAGTACTTC CASSLPHRDEQYF
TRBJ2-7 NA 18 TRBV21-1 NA TGTGCCAGCTTTCTTACCACTAGCGAGCCCAAAGGAGGAGACGAGCAGTACTTC CASFLTTSEPKGGDEQYF
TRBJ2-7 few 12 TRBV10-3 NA TGTGCCATCACCGACGGGACCTACGAGCAGTACTTC CAITDGTYEQYF
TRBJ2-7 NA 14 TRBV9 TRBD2 TGTGCCAGCAGCGTAGCGGGAGGGGGATACGAGCAGTACTTC CASSVAGGGYEQYF
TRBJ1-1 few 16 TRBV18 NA TGTGCCAGCTCACCACCGTCCAGGGGTCAGAACACTGAAGCTTTCTTT CASSPPSRGQNTEAFF
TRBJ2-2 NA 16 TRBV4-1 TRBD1 TGCGCCAGCAGCCCTCGGGACAGGGTTAACACCGGGGAGCTGTTTTTT CASSPRDRVNTGELFF
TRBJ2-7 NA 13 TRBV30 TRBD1 TGTGCCTGGAGTCCGGGACAGGCCTACGAGCAGTACTTC CAWSPGQAYEQYF
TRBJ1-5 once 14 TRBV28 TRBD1 TGTGCCAGCAGGACGAAAGGGGGCCGCCAGCCCCAGCATTTT CASRTKGGRQPQHF
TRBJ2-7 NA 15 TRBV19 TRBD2 TGTGCCAGTAGTATGTCCGGGACTAGCCGCTACGAGCAGTACTTC CASSMSGTSRYEQYF
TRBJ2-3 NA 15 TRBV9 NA TGTGCCAGCAGCGTAGAAGTCGGGGGTGAAGATACGCAGTATTTT CASSVEVGGEDTQYF
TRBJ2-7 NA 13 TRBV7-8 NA TGTGCCAGCAGCCAGACAGGTGGTTACGAGCAGTACTTC CASSQTGGYEQYF
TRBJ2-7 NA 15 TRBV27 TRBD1 TGTGCCAGCAGCCCCGACAGGGGGCTGGCCTACGAGCAGTACTTC CASSPDRGLAYEQYF
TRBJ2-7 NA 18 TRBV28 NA TGTGCCAGCAGTTCCCCACGAAGGGCTCTCCCGGGGGACTACGAGCAGTACTTC CASSSPRRALPGDYEQYF
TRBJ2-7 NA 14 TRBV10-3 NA TGTGCCATCAGTGAGTCTTCGGGTGGGTACGAGCAGTACTTC CAISESSGGYEQYF
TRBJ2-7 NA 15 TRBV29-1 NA TGCAGCGTTGAAGCCCCCGGGACGGGGGCCTACGAGCAGTACTTC CSVEAPGTGAYEQYF
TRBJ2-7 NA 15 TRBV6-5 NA TGTGCCAGCAGTCGGAGTAGCGGACCCTCCTACAAGCAGTACTTC CASSRSSGPSYKQYF
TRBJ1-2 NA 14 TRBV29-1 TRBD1 TGCAGCGTTGGTACAGGGGGCATAAGTCATGGCTACACCTTC CSVGTGGISHGYTF
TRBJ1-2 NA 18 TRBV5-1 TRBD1 TGCGCCAGCAGCCCAAGCCGGGACAGGGGTTGGGCTAACTATGGCTACACCTTC CASSPSRDRGWANYGYTF
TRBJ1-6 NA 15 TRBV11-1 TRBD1 TGTGCCAGCAGCTTACAAACAGGGGACGGCTCACCCCTCCACTTT CASSLQTGDGSPLHF
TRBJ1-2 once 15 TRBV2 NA TGTGCCAGCAGTGCCCTTCGTACGGCTAACTATGGCTACACCTTC CASSALRTANYGYTF
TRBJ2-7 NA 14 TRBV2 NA TGTGCCAGCTCTTTATTCGGGGGAACCTACGAGCAGTACTTC CASSLFGGTYEQYF
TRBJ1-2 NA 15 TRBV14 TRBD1 TGTGCCAGCAGCCCTATCACAGGGGCTAACTATGGCTACACCTTC CASSPITGANYGYTF
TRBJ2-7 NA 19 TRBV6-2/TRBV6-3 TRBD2 TGTGCCAGCAGTTACGGGGAGGGACTAGCGTACCCAAGCTCCTACGAGCAGTACTTC CASSYGEGLAYPSSYEQYF
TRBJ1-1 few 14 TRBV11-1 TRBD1 TGTGCCAGCAGCTTAGAAGGGACAGGGTTTGGAGCTTTCTTT CASSLEGTGFGAFF
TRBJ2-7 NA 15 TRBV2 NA TGTGCCAGCAGTCTAAGCGGAGGTATTTCCTACGAGCAGTACTTC CASSLSGGISYEQYF
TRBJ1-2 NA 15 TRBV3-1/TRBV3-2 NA TGTGCCAGCAGCCAAGGCCGCGCAGGGGCTCGTGGCTACACCTTC CASSQGRAGARGYTF
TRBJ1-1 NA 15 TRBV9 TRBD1 TGTGCCAGCAGCGCAGGGACAGGGGGGAACACTGAAGCTTTCTTT CASSAGTGGNTEAFF
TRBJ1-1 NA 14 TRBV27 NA TGTGCCAGCAGTTTAGTGGCCCTAGGCACTGAAGCTTTCTTT CASSLVALGTEAFF